The 11 T cell receptor beta chains below all came from one sample that was sequenced in a study of T cells in Graves' hyperthyroidism and ophthalmopathy. RNA transcripts gave rise to amplified TCR beta CDR3 regions. First-round RT-PCR with HTBI primers amplified the TCR CDR3 region. Each CDR3 protein gets one entry after TCRdb re-called the multiplex PCR reads with MiXCR. Counted here are some 600,000 distinct CDR3 sequences, about 15% occurring once; the ten biggest clones make up 5% to 7%. The sequenced material came from blood. These receptors were taken from a woman between 25 and 40 years old with Graves' hyperthyroidism that later progressed to Graves' ophthalmopathy.

The chain recombines TRBV19 with TRBJ2-7, with no clear D. V lost 5 bases to trimming and J lost 6 bases, with 17 bases between them. CDR1 is LNHDA and CDR2 is SQIVND in the germline V gene (reference sequence). This CDR3 contains 14 residues. The DNA for the CDR3 is TGTGCCAGTAGTCCGGACGGATTTAAAACCGAGCAGTACTTC. This sequence encodes CASSPDGFKTEQYF.

This clonotype was recorded many times. This chain joins TRBV9 and TRBJ2-7; unclear D gene. The CDR3 has 13 amino acids. Trimming took 4 bases from V and 3 from J, leaving 11 bases between them. Germline CDR1 is SGDLS and CDR2 is YYNGEE. The CDR3 protein is CASSYRLGYEQYF. The CDR3 coding sequence is TGTGCCAGCAGCTACCGACTGGGCTACGAGCAGTACTTC.

This clonotype was observed a handful of times. The chain has TRBV19 and TRBJ2-2; D is unclear. Between the trimmed V and J ends, which lost 7 bases and 3 bases, there was a span of 9 bases. The CDR3 runs to 13 residues. The germline V gene encodes CDR1 LNHDA and CDR2 SQIVND (reference sequence). CDR3 protein: CASTGRHTGELFF. The DNA of the CDR3 is TGTGCCAGTACCGGGCGGCACACCGGGGAGCTGTTTTTT.

This clonotype has just a few counts. The chain uses TRBV29-1 and TRBJ2-1; D not resolved. Germline CDR1 and CDR2: SQVTM and ANQGSEA. This CDR3 has 13 residues. Between the trimmed V and J ends, which lost 7 bases and 2 bases, there was a span of 12 bases. This chain's CDR3 is CSALPATYNEQFF. CDR3 DNA: TGCAGCGCTCTTCCCGCAACCTACAATGAGCAGTTCTTC.

This clonotype came up many times. The chain combines TRBV3-1 with TRBJ1-3, with D possibly matching TRBD1 (5 bases). Germline V lookup: CDR1 LGHDT, CDR2 YNNKEL (reference sequence). This CDR3 is built from 15 residues. V was pared by 1 base and J by 2 bases, with 9 bases between. In nucleotides, the CDR3 is TGTGCCAGCAGCCAAGTACAGACAGCTGGAAACACCATATATTTT. Its protein is CASSQVQTAGNTIYF.

The chain combines TRBV10-2 with TRBJ2-1; no firm D call. V dropped 2 bases and J dropped 5 bases, with 10 bases sitting between them. This CDR3 contains 14 residues. Germline-derived CDR1 and CDR2 are WSHSY and SAAADI. This CDR3 reads CASSEKQTNNEQFF. Here the CDR3 DNA reads TGCGCCAGCAGTGAGAAGCAGACAAACAATGAGCAGTTCTTC.

CDR3 nucleotide sequence: TGTGCCAGCAGCTTAGTCGCCGTTGAGCAGTTCTTC. Translating gives CASSLVAVEQFF. The chain couples TRBV7-9 to TRBJ2-1; no definite D call. Germline V gene lookup returns CDR1 SEHNR and CDR2 FQNEAQ (reference sequence). Trimming shortened V by 1 base and J by 9 bases, and 7 bases separated the two germline ends. The CDR3 length is 12 residues.

This clonotype was seen many times. The V and J genes are TRBV27 and TRBJ1-2; tentatively, D is TRBD1 (6 bases). The CDR3 consists of 13 residues. Trimming stripped 2 bases from V and 6 bases from J, with 10 bases between. Germline V gives CDR1 MNHEY, CDR2 SMNVEV (reference sequence). The CDR3 here is CASSLKQGDGYTF. As DNA, the CDR3 is TGTGCCAGCAGTTTAAAACAGGGCGATGGCTACACCTTC.

This clonotype was recorded at least ten times. The CDR3: CSVDGFRGGGYNEQFF. As DNA, the CDR3 is TGCAGCGTTGACGGTTTTAGGGGAGGAGGTTACAATGAGCAGTTCTTC. The chain couples TRBV29-1 to TRBJ2-1; D may be TRBD2 (6 bases). Deletions cut 3 bases from V and 4 bases from J, with 19 bases between. Germline V CDR1 and CDR2: SQVTM, ANQGSEA. The CDR3 has 16 residues.

The V gene is TRBV7-8, the J gene TRBJ2-7; D is undetermined. V was pared by 5 bases and J by 0 bases, with 14 bases between. Germline V gene data show CDR1 as SGHVS and CDR2 as FQNEAQ. The CDR3 spans 15 residues. DNA of the CDR3: TGTGCCAGCAGCCAGGCCCGGGTGAGCTCCTACGAGCAGTACTTC. As protein: CASSQARVSSYEQYF. The entire variable domain, with the rest obtained from reference TRBV7-8 and TRBJ2-7, is as follows: GAGVSQSPRYKVAKRGQDVALRCDPISGHVSLFWYQQALGQGPEFLTYFQNEAQLDKSGLPSDRFFAERPEGSVSTLKIQRTQQEDSAVYLCASSQARVSSYEQYFGPGTRLTVT.

Turning to this clonotype: With a much larger clone just one base away, this may be a read error. The CDR3 does not close with the conserved phenylalanine or tryptophan, likely indicating a read error. This chain joins TRBV10-3 and TRBJ1-5; D perhaps matches TRBD1 (5 bases). This CDR3 spans 14 amino acids. Looked up from germline, CDR1 is ENHRY and CDR2 is SYGVKD. The V and J ends lost 10 bases and 7 bases respectively, with 20 bases between them. In DNA form, the CDR3 reads TGTGCCAGCATCCAACTGGGGGATCGGCAGCCCCAGCATCTT. Translating gives CASIQLGDRQPQHL.